The 29 T cell receptor beta chains below come from one sample, sequenced in a study of T-cell memory formation after mild COVID-19. TCRdb independently ran MiXCR on the 5' RACE reads; one entry per CDR3 protein. In the table there are 200,000 to 300,000 distinct CDR3 sequences, roughly 9.4% of which are singletons. The sequencing sample was made of PBMCs or a T cell subset sorted from them (not recorded which). The receptors shown here come from a man aged 18 to 35 who had mild COVID-19 (a few samples of this study predate the infection). Cell type and time point are not known.

V usage is TRBV19 and J usage is TRBJ1-2, with TRBD1 matching 7 bases. CDR1 and CDR2 (germline): LNHDA, SQIVND (reference sequence). V shed 5 bases, J shed 3 bases, and the junction held 6 bases outside the gene matches. The CDR3 is 14 residues long. The CDR3 DNA follows: TGTGCCAGTAGTTTCAGGGGGTCTGACTATGGCTACACCTTC. Protein sequence: CASSFRGSDYGYTF.

This clonotype was detected only a few times. The V call is TRBV7-8, the J call TRBJ1-5; D unresolved. CDR3 size: 14 residues. The V and J ends lost 4 bases and 7 bases respectively, with 14 bases between them. CDR1 and CDR2 from the germline V gene are SGHVS and FQNEAQ. The CDR3 sequence is CASSSTPRRQPQHF. CDR3 coding DNA: TGTGCCAGCAGCTCGACACCGCGGCGCCAGCCCCAGCATTTT.

Only a few counts were recorded for this clonotype. The chain recombines TRBV5-1 with TRBJ2-7; 7 positions match TRBD1. J was trimmed by 2 bases and V by 3 bases; bases with no gene match: 2. CDR1 and CDR2 from the germline V gene are SGHRS and YFSETQ. CDR3 length: 13 amino acids. The CDR3, as DNA: TGCGCCAGCAGCTGGGACAGACCCTACGAGCAGTACTTC. Encoded protein: CASSWDRPYEQYF.

The chain combines TRBV5-1 with TRBJ2-3; the D gene is possibly TRBD1 (6 bases). Trimming left V 7 bases short and J 6 bases short, with 9 bases between. CDR3 length: 11 amino acids. From germline, CDR1 is SGHRS and CDR2 YFSETQ. The CDR3 sequence is CASRQVDTQYF. CDR3 coding DNA: TGCGCCAGCCGACAGGTCGATACGCAGTATTTT.

The chain employs TRBV11-3 and TRBJ1-6; D unresolved. V gave up 7 bases and J gave up 9 bases, with 22 bases separating them. The germline V gene encodes CDR1 SGHNT and CDR2 YENEEA. This CDR3 region has 16 residues. The CDR3 protein is CASKITDPPAISPLHF. CDR3 sequence (DNA): TGTGCCAGCAAAATAACCGACCCCCCTGCGATTTCACCCCTCCACTTT.

This chain joins TRBV12-5 and TRBJ1-5; no firm D call. The germline CDR1 and CDR2 sequences are LGHNT and FRNRAP. The CDR3 is 13 residues long. V lost 2 bases, J lost 7 bases, and 9 bases lay in between. CDR3 nucleotides: TGTGCTAGTGGTTTGTACAGTTGGCAGCCCCAGCATTTT. Encoded protein: CASGLYSWQPQHF.

The table lists this clonotype with many counts. The chain joins TRBV7-6 to TRBJ2-5; D ambiguous. The CDR3 is 14 residues long. Deletions cut 3 bases from V and 5 bases from J, with 13 bases between. CDR1 is SGHVS and CDR2 is FNYEAQ in the germline V gene. The CDR3, as DNA: TGTGCCAGCAGCTTCCTGACAAATTCTGAGACCCAGTACTTC. Its translation is CASSFLTNSETQYF.

Many counts were recorded for this clonotype. The chain links TRBV7-2 to TRBJ1-4; D is unclear. The V end was cut by 5 bases, the J end by 4 bases, with 11 bases between. CDR1 is SGHTA, CDR2 FQGNSA, per germline. The CDR3 runs 14 residues. CDR3 loop: CASSPQRINEKLFF. The CDR3 DNA reads as TGTGCCAGCAGCCCCCAAAGGATTAATGAAAAACTGTTTTTT.

The chain has TRBV27 and TRBJ1-2; D is ambiguous. V lost 6 bases to trimming and J lost 2 bases, with 13 bases between them. The CDR3 sequence is 14 residues long. Germline V gives CDR1 MNHEY, CDR2 SMNVEV (reference sequence). The CDR3 bases are TGTGCCAGCAGCCCCGTTGGTTCGAACTATGGCTACACCTTC. Amino acids: CASSPVGSNYGYTF.

This rearrangement joins TRBV11-2 to TRBJ2-5; TRBD2 aligns across 9 bases. The germline CDR1 and CDR2 sequences are SGHAT and FQNNGV. This CDR3 region has 18 residues. V trimming: 5 bases; J trimming: 4 bases; junction bases outside the gene matches: 17. The CDR3 DNA follows: TGTGCCAGCAGCCTAGGGGTAGCGGGGGACCCTTTGGGAGAGACCCAGTACTTC. Translated, it gives CASSLGVAGDPLGETQYF.

This clonotype was seen only a few times. The rearrangement uses TRBV6-2 or TRBV6-3 and TRBJ2-1; 8 bases are a match to TRBD2. Germline CDR1 and CDR2: MNHEY and SVGEGT. The ends lost 0 bases at V and 5 bases at J; junction bases unmatched: 9. This CDR3 contains 17 residues. The CDR3 coding sequence is TGTGCCAGCAGTTACTCCCGCCCAGCGGGGGAAAACAATGAGCAGTTCTTC. This codes for CASSYSRPAGENNEQFF.

This clonotype was counted between two and nine times. The rearrangement uses TRBV20-1 and TRBJ1-1; D gene unclear. Germline values: CDR1 DFQATT, CDR2 SNEGSKA (reference sequence). V was shortened by 5 bases and J by 6 bases, with 16 bases between the two germline ends. CDR3 size: 13 residues. The DNA of the CDR3 is TGCAGTGCTGCAGGAGGCCCCTACGCTGAAGCTTTCTTT. Translation gives CSAAGGPYAEAFF.

J is TRBJ2-4 and V is TRBV20-1; D gene ambiguous. Germline CDR1 and CDR2: DFQATT and SNEGSKA (reference sequence). Trimming left V 2 bases short and J 0 bases short, with 8 bases between. The CDR3 totals 14 residues. The DNA for the CDR3 is TGCAGTGCTAGAAGCAGCCTAGCCAAAAACATTCAGTACTTC. Amino acid sequence: CSARSSLAKNIQYF.

V usage is TRBV7-2 and J usage is TRBJ2-3, with 10 positions matching TRBD2. The CDR3 runs to 17 residues. Germline-derived CDR1 and CDR2 are SGHTA and FQGNSA. Germline trimming cut 1 base from V and 6 bases from J; bases unmatched to any gene: 10. CDR3 protein: CASSLDLAGAGSDTQYF. The CDR3 nucleotides are TGTGCCAGCAGCTTAGACCTAGCGGGGGCGGGGTCGGATACGCAGTATTTT. The whole variable domain, remainder taken from reference TRBV7-2 and TRBJ2-3, is GAGVSQSPSNKVTEKGKDVELRCDPISGHTALYWYRQSLGQGLEFLIYFQGNSAPDKSGLPSDRFSAERTGGSVSTLTIQRTQQEDSAVYLCASSLDLAGAGSDTQYFGPGTRLTVL.

The chain has TRBV5-6 and TRBJ1-1; D is unclear. Germline values: CDR1 SGHDT, CDR2 YYEEEE. This CDR3 comprises 16 residues. Trimming took off 0 bases at V and 7 bases at J, with 19 bases between the two ends. The CDR3 loop reads CASSLGPAIRSGEAFF. The CDR3 DNA follows: TGTGCCAGCAGCTTGGGTCCAGCCATACGGAGTGGTGAAGCTTTCTTT.

This rearrangement joins TRBV6-1 to TRBJ2-7; no firm D call. Germline V lookup: CDR1 MNHNS, CDR2 SASEGT. The CDR3 is 15 residues long. The V and J ends lost 2 bases and 0 bases respectively, with 11 bases between them. The CDR3 sequence: CASSEFFTASYEQYV. The CDR3 coding sequence is TGTGCCAGCAGTGAATTTTTCACTGCCTCCTACGAGCAGTACGTC.

The sample holds a few counts of this clonotype. V gene TRBV24-1 combines with J gene TRBJ2-5; 8 nucleotides match TRBD2. The germline V gene has CDR1 KGHDR and CDR2 SFDVKD. The CDR3 spans 13 residues. The J segment lost 2 bases and the V segment lost 10 bases, leaving 5 bases of the junction unmatched. DNA of the CDR3: TGTGCCACAGCGGGGGCCGCACAAGAGACCCAGTACTTC. This sequence encodes CATAGAAQETQYF.

This clonotype was found many times. The V call is TRBV7-6, the J call TRBJ1-1; D remains ambiguous. Between the trimmed V and J ends, which lost 2 bases and 0 bases, there was a span of 4 bases. CDR3 size: 13 residues. Germline CDR1 reads SGHVS; CDR2 reads FNYEAQ. The CDR3 loop reads CASSLQLNTEAFF. The CDR3 DNA reads as TGTGCCAGCAGCTTACAGTTGAACACTGAAGCTTTCTTT.

In this sample, this clonotype turned up many times. The genes are TRBV5-1 and TRBJ1-4; maybe TRBD1 (5 bases). This CDR3 contains 14 residues. Germline assignment: CDR1 SGHRS and CDR2 YFSETQ. Deletions cut 3 bases from V and 5 bases from J, with 11 bases between. The CDR3 loop is CASSSGRDNEKLFF. The DNA of the CDR3 is TGCGCCAGCAGCTCGGGACGGGACAATGAAAAACTGTTTTTT.

This clonotype was observed a handful of times. The rearrangement joins TRBV3-1 to TRBJ1-5; D is perhaps TRBD1 (5 bases). The length of the CDR3 is 15 residues. In germline, CDR1 is LGHDT, CDR2 YNNKEL (reference sequence). V was pared by 0 bases and J by 9 bases, with 15 bases between. The CDR3 sequence: CASSQDSGTGGPQHF. The CDR3 DNA reads as TGTGCCAGCAGCCAAGATTCTGGGACCGGGGGGCCCCAGCATTTT.

This clonotype was picked up a small number of times. This chain joins TRBV21-1 and TRBJ2-7; TRBD2, the table's D call, lacks a check against the DNA. TRBV21-1 corresponds to a pseudogene. There are 16 residues in the CDR3. CDR3 DNA sequence: TGTGCCAGCAGCCGAGCTAGCGGGGGCTTATCCTACGAGCAGTACTTC. Translating gives CASSRASGGLSYEQYF.

The chain employs TRBV7-9 and TRBJ1-5, with D possibly being TRBD1 (6 bases). CDR3 length equals 13 residues. The germline V gene encodes CDR1 SEHNR and CDR2 FQNEAQ (reference sequence). V lost 11 bases to trimming and J lost 4 bases, with 15 bases between them. CDR3 protein: CAVPGDNNQPQHF. The CDR3 bases are TGTGCCGTACCCGGGGACAATAATCAGCCCCAGCATTTT.

At least ten counts were recorded for this clonotype. One end of the junction does not line up with germline, which may come from a read error. J is TRBJ2-1 and V is TRBV4-2, with D unclear. The germline CDR1 and CDR2 sequences are LGHNA and YNFKEQ. This CDR3 spans 12 amino acids. As DNA, the CDR3 is TGTGCCAGCAGGGGCCGGTACATTGAGCAGTTCTTC. It translates to CASRGRYIEQFF.

This clonotype was counted ten times or more. The V call is TRBV27, the J call TRBJ1-1; 7 bases line up with TRBD1. The V gene's germline CDR1 is MNHEY and CDR2 SMNVEV (reference sequence). CDR3 length equals 14 residues. With 1 base clipped from V and 6 bases from J, the junction kept 5 bases outside the gene matches. The CDR3 DNA reads TGTGCCAGCAGTTTATTTCAGGGGGTCTCTGAAGCTTTCTTT. This sequence encodes CASSLFQGVSEAFF.

This clonotype occurred many times. V is TRBV6-2 or TRBV6-3 and J is TRBJ1-1, with D possibly TRBD1 on 6 matching bases. The CDR3 covers 14 residues. The germline V gene encodes CDR1 MNHEY and CDR2 SVGEGT. The ends were cut back, 6 bases at V and 0 bases at J, with 11 bases in the middle. The CDR3 region is CASSYRALNTEAFF. The CDR3 nucleotides are TGTGCCAGCAGCTACAGGGCCTTGAACACTGAAGCTTTCTTT.

This clonotype showed up many times. V and J are TRBV7-9 and TRBJ2-1; D gene uncertain. The CDR3 contains 12 residues. V lost 1 base and J 10 bases, leaving 8 bases between the germline ends. From germline, CDR1 is SEHNR and CDR2 FQNEAQ (reference sequence). DNA of the CDR3: TGTGCCAGCAGCTTAGGGGGTTCGGAGCAGTTCTTC. As protein: CASSLGGSEQFF.

This clonotype was seen only a few times. The rearrangement links TRBV20-1 to TRBJ2-3; TRBD2 aligns across 9 bases. The CDR3 runs 18 residues. Germline V gene lookup returns CDR1 DFQATT and CDR2 SNEGSKA (reference sequence). V gave up 0 bases and J gave up 1 base; unmatched junction bases: 11. The CDR3 nucleotides read TGCAGTGCTAGAGATGGCGGGGGGGCAGGTCGCGGCACAGATACGCAGTATTTT. Its translation: CSARDGGGAGRGTDTQYF.

This chain joins TRBV5-1 and TRBJ2-1; D is unresolved. Germline CDR1 reads SGHRS; CDR2 reads YFSETQ. V lost 8 bases and J lost 5, with 20 bases in between. This CDR3 spans 15 amino acids. This chain's CDR3 is CASSAAVLTNNEQFF. The CDR3 bases are TGCGCCAGTAGTGCGGCCGTCCTCACAAACAATGAGCAGTTCTTC.

The rearrangement uses TRBV6-2 or TRBV6-3 and TRBJ1-4; 8 bases match TRBD1. The CDR3 has 15 residues. After removal of 4 bases from V and 4 bases from J, the junction contained 5 bases not matched to a gene. Germline CDR1 reads MNHEY; CDR2 reads SVGEGT. Here the CDR3 reads CASSSGQGDNEKLFF. The CDR3 DNA sequence: TGTGCCAGCAGTTCCGGACAGGGCGATAATGAAAAACTGTTTTTT.